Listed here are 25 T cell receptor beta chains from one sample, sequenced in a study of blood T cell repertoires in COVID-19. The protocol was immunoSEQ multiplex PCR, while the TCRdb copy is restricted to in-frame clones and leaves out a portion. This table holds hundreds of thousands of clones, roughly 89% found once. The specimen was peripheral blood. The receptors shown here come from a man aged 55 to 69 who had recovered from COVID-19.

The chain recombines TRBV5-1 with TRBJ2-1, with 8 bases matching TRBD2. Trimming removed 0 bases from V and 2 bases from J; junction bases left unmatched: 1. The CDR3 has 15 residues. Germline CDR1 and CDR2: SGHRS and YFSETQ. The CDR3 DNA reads TGCGCCAGCAGCTTGGCGGGACTAGCCTACAATGAGCAGTTCTTC. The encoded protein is CASSLAGLAYNEQFF.

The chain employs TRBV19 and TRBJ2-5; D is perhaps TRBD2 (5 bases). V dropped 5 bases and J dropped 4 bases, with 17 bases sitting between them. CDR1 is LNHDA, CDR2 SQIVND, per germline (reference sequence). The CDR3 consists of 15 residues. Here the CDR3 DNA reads TGTGCCAGTAGTTTTGGACCCGGAGGCCCAGAGACCCAGTACTTC. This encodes CASSFGPGGPETQYF.

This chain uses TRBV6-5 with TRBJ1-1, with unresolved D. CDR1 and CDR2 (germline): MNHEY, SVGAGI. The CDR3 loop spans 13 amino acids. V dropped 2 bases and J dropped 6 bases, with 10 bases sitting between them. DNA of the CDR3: TGTGCCAGCAGTTACCAAAGAGCCTCTGAAGCTTTCTTT. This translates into CASSYQRASEAFF.

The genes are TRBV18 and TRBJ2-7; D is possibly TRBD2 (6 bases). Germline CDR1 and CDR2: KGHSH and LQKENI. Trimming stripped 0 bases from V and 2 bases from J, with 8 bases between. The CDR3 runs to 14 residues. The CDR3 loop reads CASSPPRDPYEQYF. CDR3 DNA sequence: TGTGCCAGCTCACCACCGCGGGACCCCTACGAGCAGTACTTC.

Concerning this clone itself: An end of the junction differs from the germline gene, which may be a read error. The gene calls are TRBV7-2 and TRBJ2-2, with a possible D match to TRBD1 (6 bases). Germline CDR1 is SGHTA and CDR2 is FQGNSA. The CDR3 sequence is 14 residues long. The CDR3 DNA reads TGTGCCAGCAGATTAGCAGGGGTGACCGGGGAGCTGTTTTTT. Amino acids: CASRLAGVTGELFF. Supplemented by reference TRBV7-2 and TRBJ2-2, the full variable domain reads GAGVSQSPSNKVTEKGKDVELRCDPISGHTALYWYRQSLGQGLEFLIYFQGNSAPDKSGLPSDRFSAERTGGSVSTLTIQRTQQEDSAVYLCASRLAGVTGELFFGEGSRLTVL.

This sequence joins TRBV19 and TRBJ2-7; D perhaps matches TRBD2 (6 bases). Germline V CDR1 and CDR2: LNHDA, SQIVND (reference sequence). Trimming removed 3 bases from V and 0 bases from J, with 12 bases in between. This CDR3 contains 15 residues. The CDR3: CASSIGRGISYEQYF. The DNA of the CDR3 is TGTGCCAGTAGTATCGGGCGGGGTATCTCCTACGAGCAGTACTTC.

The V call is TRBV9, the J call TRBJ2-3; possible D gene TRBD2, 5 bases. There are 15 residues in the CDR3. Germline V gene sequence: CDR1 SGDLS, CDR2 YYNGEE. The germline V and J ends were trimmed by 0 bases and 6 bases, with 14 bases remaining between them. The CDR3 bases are TGTGCCAGCAGCGTAGTTTCGGGGATCACGGATACGCAGTATTTT. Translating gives CASSVVSGITDTQYF.

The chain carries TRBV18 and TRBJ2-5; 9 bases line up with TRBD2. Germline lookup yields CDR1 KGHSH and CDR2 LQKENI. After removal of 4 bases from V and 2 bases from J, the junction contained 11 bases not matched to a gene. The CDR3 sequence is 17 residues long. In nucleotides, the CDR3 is TGTGCCAGCTCACTAAAATGGGCGGGGGGGCAACAAGAGACCCAGTACTTC. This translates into CASSLKWAGGQQETQYF.

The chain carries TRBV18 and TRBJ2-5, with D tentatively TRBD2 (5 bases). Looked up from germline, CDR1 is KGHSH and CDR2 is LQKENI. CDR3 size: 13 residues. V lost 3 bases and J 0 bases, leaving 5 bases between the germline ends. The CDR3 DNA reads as TGTGCCAGCTCACCCGGGAACCAAGAGACCCAGTACTTC. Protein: CASSPGNQETQYF. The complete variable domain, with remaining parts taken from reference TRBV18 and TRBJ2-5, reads NAGVMQNPRHLVRRRGQEARLRCSPMKGHSHVYWYRQLPEEGLKFMVYLQKENIIDESGMPKERFSAEFPKEGPSILRIQQVVRGDSAAYFCASSPGNQETQYFGPGTRLLVL.

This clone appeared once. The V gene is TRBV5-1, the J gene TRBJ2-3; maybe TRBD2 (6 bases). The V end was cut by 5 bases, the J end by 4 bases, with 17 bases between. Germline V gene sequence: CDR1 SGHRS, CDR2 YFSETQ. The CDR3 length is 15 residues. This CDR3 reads CASSRIGDFSDTQYF. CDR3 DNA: TGCGCCAGCAGTCGGATTGGGGACTTCTCAGATACGCAGTATTTT.

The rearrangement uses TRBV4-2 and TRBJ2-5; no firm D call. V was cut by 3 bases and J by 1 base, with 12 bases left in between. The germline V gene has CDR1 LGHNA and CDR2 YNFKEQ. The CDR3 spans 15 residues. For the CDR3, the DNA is TGTGCCAGCAGCCATCCTGACGGGTCCCAAGAGACCCAGTACTTC. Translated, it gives CASSHPDGSQETQYF.

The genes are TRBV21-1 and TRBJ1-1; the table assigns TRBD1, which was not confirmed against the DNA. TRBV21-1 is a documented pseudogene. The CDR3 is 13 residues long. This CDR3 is CASNHLGATEAFF. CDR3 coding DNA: TGTGCCAGCAATCACCTGGGGGCTACTGAAGCTTTCTTT.

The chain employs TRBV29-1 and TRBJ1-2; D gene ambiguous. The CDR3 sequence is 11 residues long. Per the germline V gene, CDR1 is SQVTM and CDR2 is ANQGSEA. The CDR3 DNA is TGCAGGGGAGACACCAGCTATGGCTACACCTTC. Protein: CRGDTSYGYTF.

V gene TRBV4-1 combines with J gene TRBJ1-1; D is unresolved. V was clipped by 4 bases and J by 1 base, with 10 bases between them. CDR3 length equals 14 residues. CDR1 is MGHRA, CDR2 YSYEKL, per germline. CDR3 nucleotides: TGCGCCAGCAGCCGCGTACTCCCGAACACTGAAGCTTTCTTT. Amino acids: CASSRVLPNTEAFF.

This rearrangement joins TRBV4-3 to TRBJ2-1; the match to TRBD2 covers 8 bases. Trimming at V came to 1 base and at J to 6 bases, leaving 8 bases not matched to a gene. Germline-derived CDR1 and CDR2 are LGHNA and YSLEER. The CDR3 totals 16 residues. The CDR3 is CASSQVGAGEGNEQFF. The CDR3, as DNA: TGCGCCAGCAGCCAAGTTGGAGCGGGAGAAGGCAATGAGCAGTTCTTC.

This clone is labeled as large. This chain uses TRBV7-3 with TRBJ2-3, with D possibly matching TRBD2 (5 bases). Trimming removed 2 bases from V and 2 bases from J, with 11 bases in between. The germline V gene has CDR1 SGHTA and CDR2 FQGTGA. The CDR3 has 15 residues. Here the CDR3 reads CASSLGGETTDTQYF. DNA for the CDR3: TGTGCCAGCAGCTTAGGAGGCGAGACCACAGATACGCAGTATTTT.

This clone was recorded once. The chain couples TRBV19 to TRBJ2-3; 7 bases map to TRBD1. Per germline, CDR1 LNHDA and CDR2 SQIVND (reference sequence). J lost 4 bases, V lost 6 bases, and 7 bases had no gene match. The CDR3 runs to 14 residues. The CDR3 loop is CASRLGTAADTQYF. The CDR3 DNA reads TGTGCCAGTAGGCTCGGGACAGCCGCAGATACGCAGTATTTT.

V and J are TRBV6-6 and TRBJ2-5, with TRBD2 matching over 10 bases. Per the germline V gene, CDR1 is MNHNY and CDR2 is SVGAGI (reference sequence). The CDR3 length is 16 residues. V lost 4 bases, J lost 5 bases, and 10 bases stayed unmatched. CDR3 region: CASSWEGAGGRETQYF. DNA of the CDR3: TGTGCCAGCAGTTGGGAGGGAGCGGGGGGGCGTGAGACCCAGTACTTC.

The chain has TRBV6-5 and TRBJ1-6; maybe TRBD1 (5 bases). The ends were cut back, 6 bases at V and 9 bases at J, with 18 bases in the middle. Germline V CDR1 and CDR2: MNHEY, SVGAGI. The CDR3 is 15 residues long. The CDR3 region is CASSSGATRGSPLHF. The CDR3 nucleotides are TGTGCCAGCAGCTCCGGCGCAACAAGGGGTTCACCCCTCCACTTT.

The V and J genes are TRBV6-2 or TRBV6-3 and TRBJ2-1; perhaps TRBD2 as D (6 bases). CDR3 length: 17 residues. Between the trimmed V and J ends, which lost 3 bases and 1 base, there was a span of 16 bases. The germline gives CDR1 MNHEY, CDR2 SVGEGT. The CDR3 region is CASSYNSGTPSYNEQFF. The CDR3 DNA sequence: TGTGCCAGCAGTTATAATAGCGGCACACCTTCCTACAATGAGCAGTTCTTC.

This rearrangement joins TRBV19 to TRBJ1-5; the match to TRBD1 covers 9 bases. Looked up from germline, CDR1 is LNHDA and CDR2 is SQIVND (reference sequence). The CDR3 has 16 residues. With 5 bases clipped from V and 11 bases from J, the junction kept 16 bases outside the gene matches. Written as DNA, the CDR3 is TGTGCCAGTAGTCTAACCCCGGGACAGGGTAGGGAGGCCCAGCATTTT. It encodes CASSLTPGQGREAQHF.

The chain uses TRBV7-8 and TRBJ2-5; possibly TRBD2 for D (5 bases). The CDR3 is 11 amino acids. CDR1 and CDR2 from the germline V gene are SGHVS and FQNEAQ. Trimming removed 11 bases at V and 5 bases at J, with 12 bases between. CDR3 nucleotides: TGTGCCGCCGGGGTTGGCGAGACCCAGTACTTC. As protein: CAAGVGETQYF.

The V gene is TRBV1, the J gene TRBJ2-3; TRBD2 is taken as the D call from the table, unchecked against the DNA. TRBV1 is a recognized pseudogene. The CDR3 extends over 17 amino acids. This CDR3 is CTSSQDPKTGDTDTQYF. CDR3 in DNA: TGCACCAGCAGCCAAGATCCAAAGACGGGTGACACAGATACGCAGTATTTT.

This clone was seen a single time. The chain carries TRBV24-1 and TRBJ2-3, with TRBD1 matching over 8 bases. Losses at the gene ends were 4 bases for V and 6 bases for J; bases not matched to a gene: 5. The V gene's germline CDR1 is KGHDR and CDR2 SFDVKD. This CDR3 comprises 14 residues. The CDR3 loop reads CATSDPGGADTQYF. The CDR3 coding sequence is TGTGCCACCAGTGACCCAGGGGGCGCGGATACGCAGTATTTT.

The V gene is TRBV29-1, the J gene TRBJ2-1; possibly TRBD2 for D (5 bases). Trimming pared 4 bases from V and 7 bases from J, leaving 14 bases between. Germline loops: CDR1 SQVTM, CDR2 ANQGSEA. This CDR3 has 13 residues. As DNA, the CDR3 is TGCAGCGTTGTTGCGGACTTAAAGAATGAGCAGTTCTTC. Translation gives CSVVADLKNEQFF.